This T cell receptor beta chain was obtained from a study of blood T cell repertoires in COVID-19. Study at large: The study drew acute and convalescent COVID-19 samples from the United States, Italy and Spain. Sample material is recorded as cDNA or gDNA derived from T cells, B-cell-depleted T cells, or PBMCs.

In the original processing: How many nucleated cells were present was estimated from reference gene primer amplification. Here immunoSEQ multiplex PCR was the method, and the copy in TCRdb shows in-frame clones only, minus some. V, J and clone size are taken as reported in that table, and D and trimming were inferred from the DNA itself. The repertoire holds approximately 130,000 clones, with around 78% as singletons. The source is a human donor in a cohort sampled during active COVID-19. The specimen was peripheral blood.

The CDR3 DNA follows: TGCGCCAGCAGCCATGACAGGGGGACTAATGAAAAACTGTTTTTT. The encoded protein is CASSHDRGTNEKLFF. V and J are TRBV4-1 and TRBJ1-4; 9 bases match TRBD1. Looked up from germline, CDR1 is MGHRA and CDR2 is YSYEKL. The CDR3 contains 15 residues. V shed 3 bases and J 2 bases; nucleotides not matched to a gene: 1.